This entry features one T cell receptor (beta chain) sequence. Authors of the study amplified TCR beta CDR3 regions from RNA transcripts. First-round RT-PCR of the TCR CDR3 relied on the HTBI primer set. MiXCR, run by TCRdb on the multiplex PCR reads, gives a single entry per CDR3 protein. This sample has a few hundred thousand distinct CDR3 sequences, with 15% to 17% found just once. This entry comes from a study of T cells in Graves' hyperthyroidism and ophthalmopathy. The sequencing input was blood. The TCR was taken from a woman between 18 and 29 years old with Graves' hyperthyroidism.

CDR3 sequence reads: CASSSGAVGELFF. DNA of the CDR3: TGTGCCAGCAGCTCAGGGGCCGTGGGGGAGCTGTTTTTT. V is TRBV7-3 and J is TRBJ2-2; the D gene is possibly TRBD1 (6 bases). Trimming shortened V by 4 bases and J by 8 bases, and 11 bases separated the two germline ends. CDR3 length: 13 residues. Germline assignment: CDR1 SGHTA and CDR2 FQGTGA.